These T cell receptor beta chains were read from a single sample in a study of patients and donors after allogeneic stem cell transplantation. TCRdb analysed the RT-PCR reads with MiXCR anew, one entry per CDR3 protein. Found here are about 960,000 distinct CDR3 sequences, over 15% of them singletons; the top ten hold roughly 6%. The specimen sequenced was blood, either unsorted or a sorted T cell fraction (not recorded which). Receptors were obtained from a human donor who was either an allogeneic HSCT recipient or a stem cell or donor lymphocyte infusion donor (not recorded which). It is not recorded whose cells these are; they may come from a transplant donor. Both conserved end residues are part of each CDR3. D genes are given only for firm matches. Only some rows state a clone size, as once, few, many or a class for expanded clones.

.	.	TRBJ1-2	TRBV15	CATSREGGRGDGYTF	TGTGCCACCAGCAGAGAGGGCGGACGGGGAGATGGCTACACCTTC
.	many	TRBJ2-7	TRBV12-3/TRBV12-4	CASSLVRPYEQYF	TGTGCCAGCAGTTTAGTTAGACCCTACGAGCAGTACTTC
TRBD1	few	TRBJ1-5	TRBV4-1	CASSQEPDRGYQPQHF	TGCGCCAGCAGCCAAGAACCGGACAGGGGCTATCAGCCCCAGCATTTT
TRBD1	.	TRBJ2-1	TRBV20-1	CSASKRQGSYNEQFF	TGCAGTGCTAGTAAGCGACAGGGAAGCTACAATGAGCAGTTCTTC
TRBD2	few	TRBJ2-7	TRBV6-1	CASSEEWLAGRGYF	TGTGCCAGCAGTGAAGAGTGGCTAGCGGGTAGGGGGTACTTC
.	few	TRBJ1-2	TRBV12-3/TRBV12-4	CASSLSGTHANYGYTF	TGTGCCAGCAGTTTATCAGGGACCCATGCTAACTATGGCTACACCTTC
.	few	TRBJ2-3	TRBV29-1	CSVETVSTDTQYF	TGCAGCGTTGAGACGGTTAGCACAGATACGCAGTATTTT
.	.	TRBJ2-7	TRBV7-9	CASSYGQLRSYEQYF	TGTGCCAGCAGCTATGGACAGCTCCGTTCCTACGAGCAGTACTTC
.	few	TRBJ2-3	TRBV6-5	CASKSQADTQYF	TGTGCCAGCAAATCTCAGGCAGATACGCAGTATTTT
.	.	TRBJ2-7	TRBV27	CASSGVTGRTNYEQYF	TGTGCCAGCAGCGGAGTCACGGGACGGACGAACTACGAGCAGTACTTC
.	few	TRBJ2-7	TRBV9	CASSVGSSGRYYEQYF	TGTGCCAGCAGCGTAGGATCCTCCGGGAGATACTACGAGCAGTACTTC
.	few	TRBJ1-2	TRBV6-6	CASTAPDYGYTF	TGTGCCAGCACCGCCCCAGATTATGGCTACACCTTC
.	few	TRBJ1-1	TRBV29-1	CSVVRGDTEAFF	TGCAGCGTTGTTAGGGGGGACACTGAAGCTTTCTTT
TRBD2	few	TRBJ2-3	TRBV20-1	CSAPRVSGNTDTQYF	TGCAGTGCTCCCCGGGTTAGCGGGAACACAGATACGCAGTATTTT
.	.	TRBJ2-2	TRBV5-1	CASSLMVTGELFF	TGCGCCAGCAGCTTGATGGTCACCGGGGAGCTGTTTTTT
.	few	TRBJ2-3	TRBV5-1	CASSPEGWRDTQYF	TGCGCCAGCAGCCCGGAGGGATGGCGAGATACGCAGTATTTT
TRBD2	.	TRBJ2-1	TRBV6-2/TRBV6-3	CASSPAEERGGPDEQFF	TGTGCCAGCAGCCCGGCCGAAGAGCGGGGGGGCCCCGATGAGCAGTTCTTC
.	few	TRBJ1-5	TRBV19	CASNTGTPNQPQHF	TGTGCCAGTAACACGGGGACACCTAATCAGCCCCAGCATTTT
.	.	TRBJ2-7	TRBV3-1	CASSHDRTHYEQYF	TGTGCCAGCAGCCATGATAGGACCCACTACGAGCAGTACTTC
TRBD1	few	TRBJ1-2	TRBV12-3/TRBV12-4	CASSQGASYGYTF	TGTGCCAGCAGTCAGGGGGCAAGCTATGGCTACACCTTC
.	.	TRBJ2-3	TRBV5-1	CASSPTGRNTDTQYF	TGCGCCAGCAGCCCCACAGGGAGAAATACAGATACGCAGTATTTT
TRBD1	few	TRBJ1-1	TRBV4-1	CASSRDRESTEAFF	TGCGCCAGCAGCCGGGACAGGGAATCCACTGAAGCTTTCTTT
TRBD1	few	TRBJ2-7	TRBV7-8	CASSLADRWEGYEQYF	TGTGCCAGCAGCTTAGCGGACAGGTGGGAAGGTTACGAGCAGTACTTC
TRBD1	few	TRBJ2-7	TRBV25-1	CASSEMGQGHEQYF	TGTGCCAGCAGTGAAATGGGACAGGGACACGAGCAGTACTTC
.	once	TRBJ2-7	TRBV9	CASSVTPGDLYEQYF	TGTGCCAGCAGCGTAACCCCAGGGGACCTCTACGAGCAGTACTTC
.	.	TRBJ2-2	TRBV25-1	CASSELGQVTNTGELFF	TGTGCCAGCAGTGAACTCGGTCAGGTGACGAACACCGGGGAGCTGTTTTTT
.	.	TRBJ1-4	TRBV4-3	CASSHSVSREKLFF	TGCGCCAGCAGCCATTCCGTGTCTCGTGAAAAACTGTTTTTT
.	few	TRBJ2-3	TRBV4-3	CASSQGGKLPDTQYF	TGCGCCAGCAGCCAAGGCGGCAAGTTACCAGATACGCAGTATTTT
TRBD2	few	TRBJ2-1	TRBV20-1	CSAPDGLAGTSSYNEQFF	TGCAGTGCGCCGGACGGACTAGCGGGAACGAGCTCCTACAATGAGCAGTTCTTC